The 20 T cell receptor beta chains listed next were all sequenced from one sample in a study of cytomegalovirus exposure and HLA in healthy donors. PCR employed 60 Vbeta and 13 Jbeta primers. Sequenced by immunoSEQ multiplex PCR; TCRdb stores in-frame clones only, minus some. This sample has roughly 150,000 clones, with less than 10% found just once. The sequenced material came from PBMCs. These receptors all stem from a male donor in good health and CMV-seronegative.

CDR3 sequence: CASSSRASGYNSPLHF. CDR3 nucleotide sequence: TGTGCCAGCAGCTCCAGGGCTTCAGGGTATAATTCACCCCTCCACTTT. The J gene is TRBJ1-6, the V gene TRBV7-8; tentatively, D is TRBD1 (5 bases). The CDR3 runs 16 residues. Per the germline V gene, CDR1 is SGHVS and CDR2 is FQNEAQ. V lost 4 bases, J lost 4 bases, and 14 bases lay in between.

J is TRBJ1-5 and V is TRBV28; possible D gene TRBD1, 6 bases. The germline gives CDR1 MDHEN, CDR2 SYDVKM. Trimming took off 7 bases at V and 3 bases at J, with 19 bases between the two ends. The CDR3 sequence is 16 residues long. CDR3 nucleotides: TGTGCCAGCACCTCTGAGGGGGTAGGTGACAATCAGCCCCAGCATTTT. Protein sequence: CASTSEGVGDNQPQHF.

The chain employs TRBV30 and TRBJ2-7; possibly TRBD2 for D (6 bases). V lost 3 bases and J lost 4, with 7 bases in between. Looked up from germline, CDR1 is GTSNPN and CDR2 is SVGIG (reference sequence). The CDR3 runs 11 residues. The CDR3 DNA reads as TGTGCCTGGAGGGAGGGGTACGAGCAGTACTTC. Its translation: CAWREGYEQYF.

This chain connects TRBV5-1 to TRBJ2-1; possible D gene TRBD1, 5 bases. The CDR3 sequence is 13 residues long. V dropped 0 bases and J dropped 8 bases, with 9 bases sitting between them. The V gene's germline CDR1 is SGHRS and CDR2 YFSETQ. CDR3 in DNA: TGCGCCAGCAGCTTGGGTCAGGGCTATGAGCAGTTCTTC. This gives the protein CASSLGQGYEQFF.

This clone has only a few counts. The V call is TRBV19, the J call TRBJ1-1, with 7 nucleotides matching TRBD1. The CDR3 has 13 amino acids. The ends lost 8 bases at V and 3 bases at J; junction bases unmatched: 6. CDR1 and CDR2 (germline): LNHDA, SQIVND (reference sequence). CDR3 sequence reads: CASLQGVDTEAFF. The CDR3 nucleotides read TGTGCCAGTCTCCAGGGGGTTGACACTGAAGCTTTCTTT. The entire variable domain, with the rest obtained from reference TRBV19 and TRBJ1-1, is as follows: DGGITQSPKYLFRKEGQNVTLSCEQNLNHDAMYWYRQDPGQGLRLIYYSQIVNDFQKGDIAEGYSVSREKKESFPLTVTSAQKNPTAFYLCASLQGVDTEAFFGQGTRLTVV.

This clone was recorded a few times. CDR3 bases: TGTGCCAGCAGTTGGGCGGGAAAGGGTTCAGATACGCAGTATTTT. It yields the protein CASSWAGKGSDTQYF. J is TRBJ2-3 and V is TRBV28, with D possibly being TRBD2 (6 bases). This CDR3 comprises 15 residues. V lost 4 bases and J 4 bases, leaving 15 bases between the germline ends. Germline V CDR1 and CDR2: MDHEN, SYDVKM.

The rearrangement uses TRBV7-2 and TRBJ2-7; 7 nucleotides align to TRBD2. Germline V CDR1 and CDR2: SGHTA, FQGNSA. Unmatched junction bases numbered 7, after V lost 4 bases and J lost 4 bases. The CDR3 runs to 14 residues. The CDR3 DNA is TGTGCCAGCAGCTACGGGCAGGGAGGGTACGAGCAGTACTTC. Translated: CASSYGQGGYEQYF.

The chain joins TRBV5-1 to TRBJ2-4; D unclear. Trimming took off 3 bases at V and 0 bases at J, with 7 bases between the two ends. Germline V gives CDR1 SGHRS, CDR2 YFSETQ. The CDR3 totals 14 residues. CDR3 in DNA: TGCGCCAGCAGCTCATCACTAGCCAAAAACATTCAGTACTTC. It is translated as CASSSSLAKNIQYF.

This clone was counted a few times. The chain links TRBV29-1 to TRBJ1-1, with 8 bases identical to TRBD1. Germline V gene sequence: CDR1 SQVTM, CDR2 ANQGSEA. This CDR3 region has 15 residues. The CDR3 here is CDSDRDMEANTEAFF. The CDR3 DNA sequence: TGCGACTCGGACAGGGATATGGAGGCGAACACTGAAGCTTTCTTT.

This chain connects TRBV28 to TRBJ2-2; 8 bases fit TRBD2. The CDR3 loop spans 14 amino acids. The J segment lost 6 bases and the V segment lost 9 bases, leaving 9 bases of the junction unmatched. Germline V gives CDR1 MDHEN, CDR2 SYDVKM. The CDR3 sequence: CARHLGGEAGELFF. The DNA of the CDR3 is TGTGCCAGACATCTCGGGGGGGAGGCCGGGGAGCTGTTTTTT.

The gene calls are TRBV28 and TRBJ1-4; no reliable D call. Per the germline V gene, CDR1 is MDHEN and CDR2 is SYDVKM. CDR3 length: 13 amino acids. Trimming removed 10 bases at V and 4 bases at J, with 13 bases between. The CDR3 DNA is TGTGCCACCTTCGAACAGCATAATGAAAAACTGTTTTTT. Residues: CATFEQHNEKLFF.

This clone was detected a few times. V usage is TRBV19 and J usage is TRBJ2-6; D is ambiguous. Germline V gene sequence: CDR1 LNHDA, CDR2 SQIVND (reference sequence). Trimming pared 5 bases from V and 2 bases from J, leaving 10 bases between. The CDR3 runs to 15 residues. The CDR3 region has the DNA TGTGCCAGTAGTGTCGAGGTGACTGGGGCCAACGTCCTGACTTTC. This gives the protein CASSVEVTGANVLTF.

The chain couples TRBV27 to TRBJ2-7, with D maybe TRBD2 (7 bases). The germline V and J ends were trimmed by 5 bases and 2 bases, with 19 bases remaining between them. Germline V lookup: CDR1 MNHEY, CDR2 SMNVEV (reference sequence). This CDR3 is built from 16 residues. The CDR3 protein is CASSPSRGGVAYEQYF. The CDR3 bases are TGTGCCAGCAGTCCCTCCCGAGGGGGGGTAGCCTACGAGCAGTACTTC.

The genes are TRBV30 and TRBJ2-7, with 10 bases matching TRBD1. The V and J ends lost 0 bases and 6 bases, in that order; junction bases with no gene match: 11. Germline loops: CDR1 GTSNPN, CDR2 SVGIG (reference sequence). This CDR3 spans 16 amino acids. The CDR3 reads CAWSVQDRGIVGEQYF. CDR3 DNA: TGTGCCTGGAGTGTACAGGACAGGGGGATCGTCGGCGAGCAGTACTTC.

This clone was seen more than once but under ten times. This chain links TRBV19 with TRBJ2-7; D is uncertain. V was pared by 6 bases and J by 0 bases, with 6 bases between. Germline assignment: CDR1 LNHDA and CDR2 SQIVND (reference sequence). The length of the CDR3 is 12 residues. The DNA of the CDR3 is TGTGCCAGTAGCCCAGACTCCTACGAGCAGTACTTC. This codes for CASSPDSYEQYF.

This clone was counted a few times. The V gene is TRBV5-4, the J gene TRBJ1-2; TRBD1 agrees at 8 bases. The J segment lost 4 bases and the V segment lost 6 bases, leaving 8 bases of the junction unmatched. Germline values: CDR1 SGHNT, CDR2 YYREEE (reference sequence). The length of the CDR3 is 14 residues. Here the CDR3 reads CASTSSGQGYGYTF. CDR3 nucleotides: TGTGCCAGCACCTCATCTGGACAGGGCTATGGCTACACCTTC.

The chain has TRBV7-9 and TRBJ2-3; D not resolved. The CDR3 totals 11 residues. The V gene lost 5 bases and the J gene lost 3 bases, with 3 bases spanning the gap. The germline V gene encodes CDR1 SEHNR and CDR2 FQNEAQ (reference sequence). CDR3 DNA sequence: TGTGCCAGCAGCCAAACAGATACGCAGTATTTT. Translation gives CASSQTDTQYF.

The table lists this clone with a few counts. The chain joins TRBV5-1 to TRBJ2-7; 9 bases match TRBD2. The CDR3 is 17 amino acids. Germline assignment: CDR1 SGHRS and CDR2 YFSETQ. The V and J ends lost 3 bases and 5 bases, in that order; junction bases with no gene match: 15. The CDR3 DNA is TGCGCCAGCAGCTCGGGACAGCCGGGACTAGCAGCGAACGAGCAGTACTTC. Translation gives CASSSGQPGLAANEQYF. The complete variable domain, with remaining parts taken from reference TRBV5-1 and TRBJ2-7, reads KAGVTQTPRYLIKTRGQQVTLSCSPISGHRSVSWYQQTPGQGLQFLFEYFSETQRNKGNFPGRFSGRQFSNSRSEMNVSTLELGDSALYLCASSSGQPGLAANEQYFGPGTRLTVT.

This clone was detected only a few times. One junction end does not reproduce the germline sequence, and a read error may be involved. This rearrangement joins TRBV9 to TRBJ1-2; perhaps TRBD1 as D (5 bases). There are 15 residues in the CDR3. CDR1 and CDR2 (germline): SGDLS, YYNGEE. CDR3 protein: CASSVLEGPKYGYTF. The CDR3, as DNA: TGTGCCAGCAGCGTATTGGAGGGACCTAAGTATGGCTACACCTTC.

This clone was seen only a few times. The V gene is TRBV19, the J gene TRBJ2-7; 8 nucleotides agree with TRBD2. Per germline, CDR1 LNHDA and CDR2 SQIVND (reference sequence). The CDR3 consists of 16 residues. J was trimmed by 0 bases and V by 4 bases; bases with no gene match: 8. CDR3 residues: CASSSGGGISSYEQYF. The DNA of the CDR3 is TGTGCCAGTAGTAGCGGCGGGGGGATATCCTCCTACGAGCAGTACTTC.